Below, 9 T cell receptor beta chains from the same sample are listed, as sequenced in a study. Here immunoSEQ multiplex PCR was the method, and the copy in TCRdb shows in-frame clones only, minus some. Here the sample spans tens of thousands of clones, roughly 93% being singletons. Sequenced material: PBMCs. The receptor source for this set is a man in his forties or fifties with rheumatoid arthritis.

The gene calls are TRBV4-3 and TRBJ2-1, with 7 bases aligning to TRBD2. Germline values: CDR1 LGHNA, CDR2 YSLEER. V gave up 0 bases and J gave up 2 bases; unmatched junction bases: 7. The CDR3 consists of 17 residues. CDR3 in DNA: TGCGCCAGCAGCCAAGAATTGGGCGGGAGCGCCTACAATGAGCAGTTCTTC. Translated, it gives CASSQELGGSAYNEQFF.

The chain joins TRBV11-2 to TRBJ2-5, with 10 bases lining up with TRBD1. The CDR3 extends over 16 amino acids. V shed 1 base, J shed 1 base, and the junction held 3 bases outside the gene matches. Germline-derived CDR1 and CDR2 are SGHAT and FQNNGV. The CDR3 region is CASSLGTGGLQETQYF. The CDR3 nucleotides are TGTGCCAGCAGCTTAGGGACAGGGGGACTCCAAGAGACCCAGTACTTC.

This chain links TRBV5-4 with TRBJ1-1, with D possibly matching TRBD1 (5 bases). Trimming cost V 0 bases and J 1 base, with 10 bases left between them. CDR3 length: 15 residues. Germline-derived CDR1 and CDR2 are SGHNT and YYREEE (reference sequence). CDR3 in amino acids: CASSLEGLRNTEAFF. CDR3 DNA: TGTGCCAGCAGCTTGGAGGGACTCAGGAACACTGAAGCTTTCTTT.

The V gene is TRBV15, the J gene TRBJ2-1; 13 positions agree with TRBD2. This CDR3 has 16 amino acids. Germline CDR1 and CDR2: LNHNV and YYDKDF (reference sequence). J was trimmed by 6 bases and V by 5 bases; bases with no gene match: 7. The CDR3 coding sequence is TGTGCCACCAGCTTTACGGGACTAGCGGGATTCAATGAGCAGTTCTTC. This gives the protein CATSFTGLAGFNEQFF.

This clone showed up just once. The J gene is TRBJ2-7, the V gene TRBV27; D is possibly TRBD1 or TRBD2 (6 bases each). Germline loops: CDR1 MNHEY, CDR2 SMNVEV (reference sequence). The V and J ends lost 4 bases and 7 bases respectively, with 11 bases between them. The length of the CDR3 is 12 residues. CDR3 nucleotides: TGTGCCAGCAGTTGGGGGGCCGAAGAGCAGTACTTC. Amino acid sequence: CASSWGAEEQYF.

J is TRBJ1-4 and V is TRBV28; 7 bases agree with TRBD1. The length of the CDR3 is 17 residues. Germline loops: CDR1 MDHEN, CDR2 SYDVKM. Trimming removed 2 bases from V and 7 bases from J; junction bases left unmatched: 13. The CDR3 nucleotides read TGTGCCAGCAGTTTAGATTGGGACAGTGCAAAAAGTGAAAAACTGTTTTTT. It is translated as CASSLDWDSAKSEKLFF.

This chain links TRBV27 with TRBJ2-2; the D gene is possibly TRBD2 (6 bases). This CDR3 is built from 12 residues. Germline loops: CDR1 MNHEY, CDR2 SMNVEV (reference sequence). V was shortened by 5 bases and J by 7 bases, with 8 bases between the two germline ends. The CDR3 DNA reads as TGTGCCAGCAGTCATAGCGGCGGGGAGCTGTTTTTT. Translating it yields CASSHSGGELFF.

This chain joins TRBV9 and TRBJ2-3; 9 nucleotides agree with TRBD1. The CDR3 covers 16 residues. Germline-derived CDR1 and CDR2 are SGDLS and YYNGEE. Unmatched junction bases numbered 8, after V lost 6 bases and J lost 0 bases. CDR3: CASTTSGTGSTDTQYF. The CDR3 DNA reads TGTGCCAGCACCACCTCCGGGACAGGGAGCACAGATACGCAGTATTTT.

The chain links TRBV5-1 to TRBJ2-2; either TRBD1 or TRBD2 may supply D (5 bases each). Germline values: CDR1 SGHRS, CDR2 YFSETQ. This CDR3 comprises 14 residues. V shed 5 bases and J shed 1 base, with 9 bases lying between them. This chain's CDR3 is CASRGTENTGELFF. The DNA for the CDR3 is TGCGCCAGCAGGGGGACGGAGAACACCGGGGAGCTGTTTTTT. Complete variable domain (other parts from reference TRBV5-1 and TRBJ2-2): KAGVTQTPRYLIKTRGQQVTLSCSPISGHRSVSWYQQTPGQGLQFLFEYFSETQRNKGNFPGRFSGRQFSNSRSEMNVSTLELGDSALYLCASRGTENTGELFFGEGSRLTVL.